The rows below give T cell receptor beta chains drawn from one sample of a study of post-analysis software for immune sequencing data. TCRdb used MiXCR to reprocess the PCR reads, holding one entry per CDR3 protein. The profile shows 450,000 to 650,000 distinct CDR3 sequences, about 40% of them singletons. Sequencing was carried out using blood. The receptor source for this set is a girl aged 10 to 17 with multiple sclerosis. Each CDR3 is given with its conserved first and last residue. Each record gives: V gene, D gene, J gene, CDR3 protein. A D gene is named only where the DNA matches it firmly.

V gene: TRBV15; D gene: .; J gene: TRBJ2-1; CDR3 protein: CATSRDRKGGEQFF
V gene: TRBV11-3; D gene: .; J gene: TRBJ2-7; CDR3 protein: CASSLLRLYEQYF
V gene: TRBV10-2; D gene: TRBD2; J gene: TRBJ2-7; CDR3 protein: CASRGLAGGLPTYEQYF
V gene: TRBV2; D gene: .; J gene: TRBJ1-2; CDR3 protein: CASSDSRAIYGYTF
V gene: TRBV4-1; D gene: .; J gene: TRBJ2-5; CDR3 protein: CTSSQRRGVRETQYF
V gene: TRBV11-3; D gene: TRBD2; J gene: TRBJ2-3; CDR3 protein: CASSSFREVTDTQYF
V gene: TRBV7-9; D gene: .; J gene: TRBJ2-6; CDR3 protein: CASSLGGGAGANVLTF
V gene: TRBV6-1; D gene: .; J gene: TRBJ1-1; CDR3 protein: CASSELRGRDTEAFF
V gene: TRBV27; D gene: .; J gene: TRBJ2-1; CDR3 protein: CASSLSGSQPYNEQFF
V gene: TRBV12-3/TRBV12-4; D gene: TRBD1; J gene: TRBJ1-4; CDR3 protein: CASSRPQGGWGEKLFF
V gene: TRBV20-1; D gene: TRBD1; J gene: TRBJ1-5; CDR3 protein: CSARLQGTGNQPQHF
V gene: TRBV7-2; D gene: .; J gene: TRBJ2-3; CDR3 protein: CASSQLEVRGTQYF
V gene: TRBV29-1; D gene: TRBD2; J gene: TRBJ2-1; CDR3 protein: CSVEPWGSGVYNEQFF
V gene: TRBV5-1; D gene: .; J gene: TRBJ2-3; CDR3 protein: CASRPSSTDTQYF
V gene: TRBV5-1; D gene: .; J gene: TRBJ2-1; CDR3 protein: CASSWNGAEQFF
V gene: TRBV29-1; D gene: .; J gene: TRBJ2-7; CDR3 protein: CSVADYEQYF
V gene: TRBV12-3/TRBV12-4; D gene: .; J gene: TRBJ2-1; CDR3 protein: CASSLGEVDEQFF
V gene: TRBV2; D gene: TRBD1; J gene: TRBJ1-5; CDR3 protein: CASRNRGSNQPQHF
V gene: TRBV5-1; D gene: .; J gene: TRBJ2-5; CDR3 protein: CASGEAGSGSQYF
V gene: TRBV2; D gene: .; J gene: TRBJ2-4; CDR3 protein: CASRGVAKNIQYF
V gene: TRBV29-1; D gene: TRBD1; J gene: TRBJ2-2; CDR3 protein: CGATGATGELFF
V gene: TRBV6-5; D gene: .; J gene: TRBJ1-2; CDR3 protein: CASSYSGGKGGGYTF
V gene: TRBV12-3/TRBV12-4; D gene: .; J gene: TRBJ2-1; CDR3 protein: CASSLIAPEQFF
V gene: TRBV12-3/TRBV12-4; D gene: TRBD2; J gene: .; CDR3 protein: CASGLTLLRTSVGEQYF
V gene: TRBV5-6; D gene: .; J gene: TRBJ1-2; CDR3 protein: CASSLAIPGAGGYTF
V gene: TRBV19; D gene: .; J gene: TRBJ1-5; CDR3 protein: CASSLKRDGSNQPQHF
V gene: TRBV9; D gene: .; J gene: TRBJ1-5; CDR3 protein: CASSVEAGRNQPQHF
V gene: TRBV20-1; D gene: .; J gene: TRBJ1-2; CDR3 protein: CSAADSSPYGYTF
V gene: TRBV10-2; D gene: TRBD2; J gene: TRBJ2-3; CDR3 protein: CASSASGRDTQYF
V gene: TRBV28; D gene: .; J gene: TRBJ2-6; CDR3 protein: CASRGPGGANVLTF
V gene: TRBV10-3; D gene: .; J gene: TRBJ1-2; CDR3 protein: CAISSQGNYGYTF
V gene: TRBV5-1; D gene: .; J gene: .; CDR3 protein: CANSLSGGQYEQYF
V gene: TRBV5-4; D gene: TRBD2; J gene: TRBJ2-1; CDR3 protein: CASSSSGTSGRINEQFF
V gene: TRBV20-1; D gene: .; J gene: TRBJ1-2; CDR3 protein: CSAKRVGDYGYTF
V gene: TRBV6-6; D gene: TRBD2; J gene: TRBJ2-1; CDR3 protein: CASSPPKRGMYNEQFF
V gene: TRBV5-1; D gene: TRBD2; J gene: TRBJ2-5; CDR3 protein: CASSLRALAGAIKETQYF
V gene: TRBV5-1; D gene: TRBD2; J gene: TRBJ2-1; CDR3 protein: CASTWGSGPGDEQFF
V gene: TRBV9; D gene: .; J gene: TRBJ2-3; CDR3 protein: CASTTRGLGTDTQYF
V gene: TRBV27; D gene: TRBD1; J gene: TRBJ2-6; CDR3 protein: CASSLLGTGGSGANVLTF
V gene: TRBV6-1; D gene: TRBD1; J gene: TRBJ1-5; CDR3 protein: CASVRDRVHQPQHF
V gene: TRBV9; D gene: .; J gene: TRBJ1-4; CDR3 protein: CASSVTSRGEKLFF
V gene: TRBV6-5; D gene: .; J gene: TRBJ2-3; CDR3 protein: CASSYSNREDTQYF
V gene: TRBV10-3; D gene: .; J gene: TRBJ2-7; CDR3 protein: CAISGTYDYGQYF
V gene: TRBV4-1; D gene: .; J gene: TRBJ2-7; CDR3 protein: CASSQDIGESRSYEQYF
V gene: TRBV15; D gene: TRBD2; J gene: TRBJ2-7; CDR3 protein: CATRRNAGGSYEQYF
V gene: TRBV5-1; D gene: .; J gene: TRBJ2-3; CDR3 protein: CANSLSGTDTQYF
V gene: TRBV29-1; D gene: .; J gene: TRBJ1-4; CDR3 protein: CSVTKGAVEKLFF
V gene: TRBV12-3/TRBV12-4; D gene: .; J gene: TRBJ2-7; CDR3 protein: CASSLTVPYEQYF
V gene: TRBV20-1; D gene: .; J gene: TRBJ2-7; CDR3 protein: CSARPQKGGGYEQYF
V gene: TRBV4-1; D gene: .; J gene: TRBJ1-2; CDR3 protein: CASSQVVRTSGGYTF
V gene: TRBV3-1; D gene: TRBD1; J gene: TRBJ1-1; CDR3 protein: CASSRTGGKAEAFF
V gene: TRBV12-3/TRBV12-4; D gene: TRBD1; J gene: TRBJ2-7; CDR3 protein: CASRGTASPYEQYF
V gene: TRBV5-1; D gene: .; J gene: TRBJ2-5; CDR3 protein: CASSLAGPSRETQYF
V gene: TRBV20-1; D gene: TRBD1; J gene: TRBJ1-6; CDR3 protein: CSAREDRGYSPLHF
V gene: TRBV6-1; D gene: .; J gene: TRBJ2-1; CDR3 protein: CASSPSRETDEQFF
V gene: TRBV20-1; D gene: .; J gene: TRBJ2-7; CDR3 protein: CSARGSDGGVTEQYF
V gene: TRBV6-6; D gene: .; J gene: TRBJ1-1; CDR3 protein: CASSYSIGLNTEAFF
V gene: TRBV6-5; D gene: TRBD2; J gene: TRBJ2-5; CDR3 protein: CASSLAGGPDRQYF